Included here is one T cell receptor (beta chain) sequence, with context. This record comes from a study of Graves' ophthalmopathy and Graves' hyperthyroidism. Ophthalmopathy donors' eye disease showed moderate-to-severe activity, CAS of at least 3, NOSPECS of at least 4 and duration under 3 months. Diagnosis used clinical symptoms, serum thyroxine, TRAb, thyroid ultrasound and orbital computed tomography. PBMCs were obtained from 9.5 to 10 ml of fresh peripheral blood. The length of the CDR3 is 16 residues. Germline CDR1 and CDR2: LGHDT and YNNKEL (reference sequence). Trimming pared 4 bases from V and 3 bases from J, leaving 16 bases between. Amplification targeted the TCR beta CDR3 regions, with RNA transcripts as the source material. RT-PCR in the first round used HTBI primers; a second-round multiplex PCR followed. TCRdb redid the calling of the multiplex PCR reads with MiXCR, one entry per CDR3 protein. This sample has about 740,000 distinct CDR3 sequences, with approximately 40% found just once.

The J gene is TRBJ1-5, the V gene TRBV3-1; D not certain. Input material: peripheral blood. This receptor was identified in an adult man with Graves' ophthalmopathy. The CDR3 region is CASSRGPTDSNQPQHF. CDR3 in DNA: TGTGCCAGCAGCCGTGGCCCTACAGACTCCAATCAGCCCCAGCATTTT.